One T cell receptor beta chain is described in this entry. Its specificity is unknown. A much bigger clone sits one base away, suggesting this may be a read error. Per germline, CDR1 SGHNT and CDR2 YYREEE (reference sequence). The ends were cut back, 0 bases at V and 5 bases at J, with 18 bases in the middle. The CDR3 length is 16 residues. Whole-study results and caveats: In terms of TCR gene usage, tumor memory CD4+ T cells clustered together with blood and lymph node memory CD4+ cells, as well as with lymph node naive CD4+ cells.

The sorted Tregs were CD4+CD25+CD127-/low cells. One entry per CDR3 protein, called by TCRdb with MiXCR from the 5' RACE reads. This table has 30,000 or so distinct CDR3 sequences, 27% appearing once. The chain carries TRBV5-4 and TRBJ2-7; D perhaps matches TRBD2 (6 bases). The sequence derives from a female donor with breast cancer. The sequenced sample was tumor-infiltrating Tregs sorted from the breast tumor. The CDR3 DNA is TGTGCCAGCAGCTTGGACGGCGGAGGGGTGGACGACGAGCAGTACTTC. This encodes CASSLDGGGVDDEQYF.